This record looks at one T cell receptor beta chain sequence and its context. What it binds is unknown. The entry originates in a study of identical twins. General observations from the study: Within twin pairs, the out-of-frame alpha sequences they shared showed excess low generation probability. It was out-of-frame TCR alpha sharing in monozygotic twins that models underestimated.

Per the germline V gene, CDR1 is SEHNR and CDR2 is FQNEAQ (reference sequence). This CDR3 has 16 amino acids. Deletions cut 5 bases from V and 4 bases from J, with 18 bases between. TCRdb passed the 5' RACE reads through MiXCR, listing each CDR3 protein once. The profile covers hundreds of thousands of distinct CDR3 sequences, with over 8.5% appearing a single time and around 0.98% taken by the ten largest. These records were also assigned to another study, of yellow fever vaccine responses in identical twins.

Sample: PBMCs. The clonotype originates from a woman between 18 and 29 years old in good health. The rearrangement uses TRBV7-9 and TRBJ2-1; TRBD2 is a possible D gene (5 bases). In nucleotides, the CDR3 is TGTGCCAGCAGCCACCGTTGTTGCGGGTTATACAATGAGCAGTTCTTC. Encoded protein: CASSHRCCGLYNEQFF.